Sequencing of this T cell receptor beta chain was carried out in a study of T cell responses to AZD1222 COVID-19 vaccine. Data came from immunoSEQ multiplex PCR; TCRdb stores just in-frame clones and leaves some out. The table has tens of thousands of clones, 92% seen once. Concerning this clone: Its antigen is currently unknown.

General study points: Unmutated regions of variants are reportedly targeted by nearly half of spike-specific TCRs.

Trimming cost V 1 base and J 5 bases, with 11 bases left between them. This CDR3 is built from 14 residues. Germline V gives CDR1 SEHNR, CDR2 FQNEAQ (reference sequence). The TCR originated in an adult in good health. The chain carries TRBV7-9 and TRBJ1-2; D may be TRBD1 (6 bases). The sequences come from peripheral blood, collected on day 0 of AZD1222 vaccination. This CDR3 reads CASSLDTGRYGYTF. CDR3 nucleotides: TGTGCCAGCAGCTTAGACACAGGGCGTTATGGCTACACCTTC.